Here is one T cell receptor (beta chain) with its context. The antigen it binds to is not known. Base qualities were left out, and no much larger clone turns up one base away. Taken with the paper, the label for time point translates to: baseline before first vaccination. The treatment or condition label here, explained by the study, means: meningococcal conjugate vaccine given as trial control. Vaccinee samples came from UK trials COV001 and COV002, including a single-blind randomized controlled phase 2/3 trial of AZD1222 (ChAdOx1 nCoV-19) in healthy adults. Trial participant PBMC samples were collected at day 0 and day 28 after the second dose for TCRbeta chain sequencing. This record comes from a study of T cell responses to AZD1222 COVID-19 vaccine (dated by TCRdb to about 2021). As for the study more broadly: A total of roughly 240 trial participants underwent TCR sequencing, of whom around 200 received two doses of AZD1222 and roughly 25 received two doses of the MenACWY control vaccine. Enrollment into the trials was organized by age into subgroups of 18-55, 56-69 and 70-plus years, and those subgroups contained approximately 150, 30 and 60 TCR-sequenced participants, respectively.

The CDR3 regions of human TCRbeta chains were subjected to immunosequencing. The original pipeline was this. Repertoire TCRs were matched against a reference library of SARS-CoV-2-specific TCRs generated with the MIRA antigen-specificity platform. Breadth was defined as the fraction of unique TCRs that were SARS-CoV-2-associated, and depth was defined as the fraction of total T cells that were SARS-CoV-2-associated. Using the MIRA data, each spike-specific TCR was assigned both to the spike region to which the TCR was reactive and to a CD4 or CD8 class. Log10-transformed breadth and depth values were compared by one-way ANOVA with Sidak's multiple comparisons tests. The immuneACCESS repertoire file appears here via TCRdb, limited to in-frame rearrangements. These files lack a portion of the clones; in checked studies, under half of the deficit traces to unresolved V genes, and the cause of the others is not known. Clonal size and the V and J genes are those of that table, whereas D and trimming came from the DNA. Within this sample are 110,000 or so clones, with about nine tenths of them counted one time only. The top ten clonotypes cover about 3% of the sample.

The trim is 1 base for V and 4 bases for J, with a gap of 4 bases between the germline ends. The germline V gene yields MNHNS for CDR1 and SASEGT for CDR2. From the cysteine up to the phenylalanine, the CDR3 has a length of 12 residues. The entry retains the CDR3 DNA only, 36 bases that are in frame from base 1. General findings and caveats noted by the study authors: Because no day 14 peak-response samples were available, the repertoires could be characterized only after the peak T cell response. CD4 TCRs associated with the vaccine covered the entire spike protein, and the dominant responses were in regions 160-218 and 743-854. Participants were mostly white British, with more females than males. The authors suggested clonal diversity may have been underestimated. The 56-69-year group was small, and its depth increase did not reach significance, likely because of low power. Conclusions about previously exposed vaccinees are limited, since just a handful of AZD1222 recipients were seropositive for SARS-CoV-2 at baseline. Reportedly, close to half of the unique spike-specific TCRs recognized epitopes lying outside the regions that are mutated in the B.1.351 and B.1.1.7 variants. After two AZD1222 doses, spike-specific TCR breadth and depth were significantly higher than at day 0 and than in MenACWY recipients.

The material was peripheral blood, obtained on day 0 of MenACWY control vaccination. This chain joins TRBV6-1 to TRBJ1-2; the D gene lacks a confident call. This receptor was taken from an adult in good health. In nucleotide form, the sequence is TGTGCCAGCAGTGAAGGGGGCTATGGCTACACCTTC. The encoded protein is CASSEGGYGYTF.